The 4 T cell receptor beta chains below were found in one sample sequenced in a study of OX40 agonist ivuxolimab in advanced cancers. Sequenced by immunoSEQ multiplex PCR; TCRdb stores in-frame clones only, minus some. The sample records roughly 20,000 clones, just under 75% being singletons. The sequenced sample was CD4+ or CD8+ T cells sorted from blood, obtained in a trial of the OX40 agonist ivuxolimab. The source is an adult with an advanced solid tumor such as melanoma, head and neck, liver or kidney cancer.

The V and J genes are TRBV15 and TRBJ2-1, with D possibly being TRBD1 (5 bases). CDR1 is LNHNV, CDR2 YYDKDF, per germline (reference sequence). The V and J ends lost 3 bases and 8 bases respectively, with 8 bases between them. The CDR3 runs to 12 residues. CDR3 coding DNA: TGTGCCACCAGCAGCAGGGTGTATGAGCAGTTCTTC. This encodes CATSSRVYEQFF.

V is TRBV27 and J is TRBJ2-1; D perhaps matches TRBD1 (5 bases). Germline CDR1 and CDR2: MNHEY and SMNVEV (reference sequence). There are 15 residues in the CDR3. Trimming shortened V by 3 bases and J by 4 bases, and 13 bases separated the two germline ends. CDR3 DNA: TGTGCCAGCAGTTTTGGTGGACACCCTTACAATGAGCAGTTCTTC. Its protein is CASSFGGHPYNEQFF.

This clone has a handful of counts. The chain uses TRBV28 and TRBJ1-2; D is uncertain. The V gene lost 6 bases and the J gene lost 8 bases, with 16 bases spanning the gap. This CDR3 region has 13 residues. Germline assignment: CDR1 MDHEN and CDR2 SYDVKM. CDR3 sequence reads: CASSLVVAKGYTF. CDR3 DNA: TGTGCCAGCAGCCTGGTGGTGGCGAAGGGCTACACCTTC.

This clone was observed a handful of times. CDR3 in amino acids: CASSRTGTAYYEQYF. The CDR3 DNA sequence: TGTGCCAGCAGTCGAACCGGGACGGCGTACTACGAGCAGTACTTC. The chain is built from TRBV28 and TRBJ2-7; D could derive from TRBD1 or TRBD2 (5 bases each). From germline, CDR1 is MDHEN and CDR2 SYDVKM. The V end lost 5 bases, the J end lost 3 bases, and 17 bases lay between the germline ends. The CDR3 loop spans 15 amino acids.